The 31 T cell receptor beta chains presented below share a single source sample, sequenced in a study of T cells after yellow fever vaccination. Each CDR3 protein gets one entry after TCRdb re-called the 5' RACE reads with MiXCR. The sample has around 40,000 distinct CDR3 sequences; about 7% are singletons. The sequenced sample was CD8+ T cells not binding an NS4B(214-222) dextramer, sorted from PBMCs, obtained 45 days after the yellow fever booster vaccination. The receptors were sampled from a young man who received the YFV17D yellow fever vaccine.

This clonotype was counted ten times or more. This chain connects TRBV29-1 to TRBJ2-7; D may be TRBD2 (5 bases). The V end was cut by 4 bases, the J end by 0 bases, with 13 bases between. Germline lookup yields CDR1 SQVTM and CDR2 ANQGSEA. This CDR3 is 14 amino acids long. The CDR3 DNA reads TGCAGCGTTGGCTTATCGGGGTCCTCCTACGAGCAGTACTTC. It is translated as CSVGLSGSSYEQYF.

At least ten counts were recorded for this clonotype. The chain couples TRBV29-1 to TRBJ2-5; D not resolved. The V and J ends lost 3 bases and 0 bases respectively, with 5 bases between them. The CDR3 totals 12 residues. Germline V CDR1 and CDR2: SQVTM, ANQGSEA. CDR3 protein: CSVDGYQETQYF. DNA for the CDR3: TGCAGCGTTGACGGGTACCAAGAGACCCAGTACTTC.

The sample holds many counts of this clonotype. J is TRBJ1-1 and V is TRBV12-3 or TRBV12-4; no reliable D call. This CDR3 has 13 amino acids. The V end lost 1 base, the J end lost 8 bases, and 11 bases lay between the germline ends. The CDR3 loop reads CASSLGGVIEAFF. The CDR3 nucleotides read TGTGCCAGCAGTTTAGGGGGTGTAATCGAAGCTTTCTTT.

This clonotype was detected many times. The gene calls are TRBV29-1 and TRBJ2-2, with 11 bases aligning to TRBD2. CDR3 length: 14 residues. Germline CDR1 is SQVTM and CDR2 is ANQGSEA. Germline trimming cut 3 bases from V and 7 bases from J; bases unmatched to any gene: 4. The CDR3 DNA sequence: TGCAGCGTTGATACTAGCGGGAGCGGCGGGGAGCTGTTTTTT. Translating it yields CSVDTSGSGGELFF.

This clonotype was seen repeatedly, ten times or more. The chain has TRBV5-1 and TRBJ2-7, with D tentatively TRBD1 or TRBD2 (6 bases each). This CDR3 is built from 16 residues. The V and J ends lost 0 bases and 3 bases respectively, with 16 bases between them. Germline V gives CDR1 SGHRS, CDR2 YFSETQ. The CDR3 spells CASSLARGPNVYEQYF. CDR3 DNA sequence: TGCGCCAGCAGCTTGGCCCGGGGGCCTAACGTCTACGAGCAGTACTTC.

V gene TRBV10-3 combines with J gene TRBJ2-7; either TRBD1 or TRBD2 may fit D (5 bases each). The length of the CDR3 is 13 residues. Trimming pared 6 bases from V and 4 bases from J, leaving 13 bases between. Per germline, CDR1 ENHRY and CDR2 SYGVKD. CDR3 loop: CAISPGLTYEQYF. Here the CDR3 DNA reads TGTGCCATCAGCCCGGGGCTAACGTACGAGCAGTACTTC.

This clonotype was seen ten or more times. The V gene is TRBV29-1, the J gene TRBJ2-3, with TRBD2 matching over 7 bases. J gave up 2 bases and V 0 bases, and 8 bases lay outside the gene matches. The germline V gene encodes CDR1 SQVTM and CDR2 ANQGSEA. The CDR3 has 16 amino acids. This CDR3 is CSVEDLSGAITDTQYF. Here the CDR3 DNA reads TGCAGCGTTGAAGATCTCAGCGGGGCGATCACAGATACGCAGTATTTT.

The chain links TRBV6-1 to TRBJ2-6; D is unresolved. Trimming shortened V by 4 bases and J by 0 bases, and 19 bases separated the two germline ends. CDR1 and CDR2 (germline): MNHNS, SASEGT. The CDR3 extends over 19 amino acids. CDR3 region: CASSGVAPIFYSGANVLTF. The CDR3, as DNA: TGTGCCAGCAGTGGAGTAGCTCCGATTTTCTACTCTGGGGCCAACGTCCTGACTTTC.

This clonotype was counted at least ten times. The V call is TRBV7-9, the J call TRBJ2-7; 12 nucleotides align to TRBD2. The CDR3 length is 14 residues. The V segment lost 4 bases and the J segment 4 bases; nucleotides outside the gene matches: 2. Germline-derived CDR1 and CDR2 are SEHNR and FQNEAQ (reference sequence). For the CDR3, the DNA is TGTGCCAGCAGCTCACTAGCGGGAGGTTACGAGCAGTACTTC. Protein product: CASSSLAGGYEQYF.

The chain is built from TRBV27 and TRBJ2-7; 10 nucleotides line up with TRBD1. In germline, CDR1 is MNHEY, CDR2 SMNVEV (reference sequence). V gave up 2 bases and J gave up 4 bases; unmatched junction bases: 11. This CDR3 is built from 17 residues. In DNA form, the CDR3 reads TGTGCCAGCAGTTTAGGACAACCGGGACAGGGGTTGTACGAGCAGTACTTC. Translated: CASSLGQPGQGLYEQYF.

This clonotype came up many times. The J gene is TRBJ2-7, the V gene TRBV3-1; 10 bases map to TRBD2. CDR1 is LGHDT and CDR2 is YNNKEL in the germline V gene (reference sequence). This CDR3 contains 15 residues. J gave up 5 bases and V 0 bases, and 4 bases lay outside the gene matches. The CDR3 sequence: CASSQEASGSHEQYF. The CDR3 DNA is TGTGCCAGCAGCCAAGAAGCTAGCGGGAGCCACGAGCAGTACTTC.

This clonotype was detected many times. CDR3 in DNA: TGTGCCAGCAGCTCGACTAGCGGGAGGTCAGATACGCAGTATTTT. This encodes CASSSTSGRSDTQYF. V and J are TRBV7-2 and TRBJ2-3, with 13 positions matching TRBD2. Germline V CDR1 and CDR2: SGHTA, FQGNSA. The CDR3 runs to 15 residues. V trimming: 4 bases; J trimming: 4 bases; junction bases outside the gene matches: 2.

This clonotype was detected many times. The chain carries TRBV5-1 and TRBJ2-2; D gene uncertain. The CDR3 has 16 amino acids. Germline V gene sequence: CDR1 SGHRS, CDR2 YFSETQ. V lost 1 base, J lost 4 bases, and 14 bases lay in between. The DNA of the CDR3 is TGCGCCAGCAGCTTGCCAACTCTCCACGTCACCGGGGAGCTGTTTTTT. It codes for CASSLPTLHVTGELFF. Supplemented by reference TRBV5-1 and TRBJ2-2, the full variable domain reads KAGVTQTPRYLIKTRGQQVTLSCSPISGHRSVSWYQQTPGQGLQFLFEYFSETQRNKGNFPGRFSGRQFSNSRSEMNVSTLELGDSALYLCASSLPTLHVTGELFFGEGSRLTVL.

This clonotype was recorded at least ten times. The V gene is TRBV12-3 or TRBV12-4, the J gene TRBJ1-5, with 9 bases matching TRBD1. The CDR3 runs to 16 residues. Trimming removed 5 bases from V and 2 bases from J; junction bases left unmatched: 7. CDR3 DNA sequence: TGTGCCAGCAGTCCCACAAGACAGGGGGGCAATCAGCCCCAGCATTTT. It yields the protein CASSPTRQGGNQPQHF.

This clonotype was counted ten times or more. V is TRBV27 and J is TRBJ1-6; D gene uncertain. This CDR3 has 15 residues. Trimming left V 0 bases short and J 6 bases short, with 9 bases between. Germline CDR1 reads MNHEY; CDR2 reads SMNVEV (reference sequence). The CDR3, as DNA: TGTGCCAGCAGTTTATCGGGCAGTGCTAATTCACCCCTCCACTTT. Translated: CASSLSGSANSPLHF.

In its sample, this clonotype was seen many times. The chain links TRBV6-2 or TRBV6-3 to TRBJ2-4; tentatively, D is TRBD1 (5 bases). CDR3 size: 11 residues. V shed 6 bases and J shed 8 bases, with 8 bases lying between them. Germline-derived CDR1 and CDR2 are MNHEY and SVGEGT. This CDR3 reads CASRTQDIQYF. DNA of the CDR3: TGTGCCAGCAGGACACAGGACATTCAGTACTTC.

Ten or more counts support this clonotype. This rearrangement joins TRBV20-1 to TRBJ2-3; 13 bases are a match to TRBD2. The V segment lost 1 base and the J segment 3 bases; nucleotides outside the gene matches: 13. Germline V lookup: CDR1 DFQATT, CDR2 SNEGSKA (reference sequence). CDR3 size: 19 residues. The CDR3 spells CSARAYKLAGGPGTDTQYF. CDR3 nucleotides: TGCAGTGCTAGAGCCTACAAACTAGCGGGAGGGCCGGGTACAGATACGCAGTATTTT.

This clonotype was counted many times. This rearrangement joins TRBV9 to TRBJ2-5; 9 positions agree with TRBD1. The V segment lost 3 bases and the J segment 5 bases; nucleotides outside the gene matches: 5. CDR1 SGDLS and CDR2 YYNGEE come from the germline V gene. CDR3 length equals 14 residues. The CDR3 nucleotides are TGTGCCAGCAGCGAAACAGGGGGCCGGGAGACCCAGTACTTC. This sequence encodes CASSETGGRETQYF.

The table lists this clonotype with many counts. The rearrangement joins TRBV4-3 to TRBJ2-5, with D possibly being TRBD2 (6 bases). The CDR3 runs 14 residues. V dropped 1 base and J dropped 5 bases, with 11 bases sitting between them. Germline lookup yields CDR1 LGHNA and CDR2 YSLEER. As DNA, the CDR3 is TGCGCCAGCAGCCAAGGGTCGGGAGAGGAGACCCAGTACTTC. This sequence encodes CASSQGSGEETQYF.

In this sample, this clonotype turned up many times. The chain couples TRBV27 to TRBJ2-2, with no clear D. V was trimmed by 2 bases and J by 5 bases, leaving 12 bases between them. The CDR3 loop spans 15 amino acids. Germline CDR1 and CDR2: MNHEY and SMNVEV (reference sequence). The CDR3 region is CASSLTYSNTGELFF. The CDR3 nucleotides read TGTGCCAGCAGTTTAACCTACTCCAATACCGGGGAGCTGTTTTTT.

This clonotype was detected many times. The CDR3 region has the DNA TGTGCCAGCGTTCCCGGGACAGGGTACAGTGGTTTCTATGGCTACACCTTC. This encodes CASVPGTGYSGFYGYTF. The V call is TRBV5-6, the J call TRBJ1-2, with 9 bases lining up with TRBD1. The CDR3 spans 17 residues. The V and J ends lost 7 bases and 4 bases, in that order; junction bases with no gene match: 17. CDR1 is SGHDT and CDR2 is YYEEEE in the germline V gene.

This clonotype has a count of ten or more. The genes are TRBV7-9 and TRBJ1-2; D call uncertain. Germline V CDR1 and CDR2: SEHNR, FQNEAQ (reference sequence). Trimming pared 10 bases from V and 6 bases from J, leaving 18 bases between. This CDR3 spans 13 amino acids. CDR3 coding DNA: TGTGCCACCCTGGCCCAGGCTCATAATGGCTACACCTTC. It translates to CATLAQAHNGYTF.

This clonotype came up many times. Written as DNA, the CDR3 is TGTGCCAGCAGTTTTAGAGGCACTGAAGCTTTCTTT. This codes for CASSFRGTEAFF. The chain couples TRBV28 to TRBJ1-1; no clear D gene. V gave up 3 bases and J gave up 4 bases, with 6 bases separating them. The germline V gene encodes CDR1 MDHEN and CDR2 SYDVKM. CDR3 size: 12 residues.

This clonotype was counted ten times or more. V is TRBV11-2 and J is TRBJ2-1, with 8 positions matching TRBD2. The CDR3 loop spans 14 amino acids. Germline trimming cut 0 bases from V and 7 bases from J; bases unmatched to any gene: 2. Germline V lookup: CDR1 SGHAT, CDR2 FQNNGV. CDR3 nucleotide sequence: TGTGCCAGCAGCTTAGACGGGGGGGGAAATGAGCAGTTCTTC. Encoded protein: CASSLDGGGNEQFF.

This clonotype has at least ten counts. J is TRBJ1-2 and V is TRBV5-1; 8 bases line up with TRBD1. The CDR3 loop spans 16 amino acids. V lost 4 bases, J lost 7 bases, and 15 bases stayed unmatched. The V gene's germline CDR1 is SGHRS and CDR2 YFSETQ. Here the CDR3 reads CASSPITTQTGAGYTF. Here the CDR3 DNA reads TGCGCCAGCAGCCCTATAACGACACAGACAGGGGCTGGCTACACCTTC. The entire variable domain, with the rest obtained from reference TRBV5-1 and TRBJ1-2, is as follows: KAGVTQTPRYLIKTRGQQVTLSCSPISGHRSVSWYQQTPGQGLQFLFEYFSETQRNKGNFPGRFSGRQFSNSRSEMNVSTLELGDSALYLCASSPITTQTGAGYTFGSGTRLTVV.

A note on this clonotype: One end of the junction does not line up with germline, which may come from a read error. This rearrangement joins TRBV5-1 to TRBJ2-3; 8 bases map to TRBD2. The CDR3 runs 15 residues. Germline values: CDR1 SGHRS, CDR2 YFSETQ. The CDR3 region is CANSYVSGGQDTQYF. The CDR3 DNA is TGCGCCAACAGCTACGTTTCGGGAGGGCAAGATACGCAGTATTTT.

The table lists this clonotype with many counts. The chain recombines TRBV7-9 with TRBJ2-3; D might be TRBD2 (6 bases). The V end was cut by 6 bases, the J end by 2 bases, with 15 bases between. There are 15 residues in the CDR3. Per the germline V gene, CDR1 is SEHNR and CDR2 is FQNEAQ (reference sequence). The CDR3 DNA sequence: TGTGCCAGCAGTCGGTCGGGGGTTTCCACAGATACGCAGTATTTT. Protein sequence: CASSRSGVSTDTQYF.

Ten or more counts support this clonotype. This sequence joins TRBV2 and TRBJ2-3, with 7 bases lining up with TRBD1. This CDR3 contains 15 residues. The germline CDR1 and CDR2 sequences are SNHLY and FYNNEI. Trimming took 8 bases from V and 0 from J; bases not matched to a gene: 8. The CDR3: CASFGQVTSTDTQYF. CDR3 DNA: TGTGCCAGCTTCGGACAGGTCACTAGCACAGATACGCAGTATTTT. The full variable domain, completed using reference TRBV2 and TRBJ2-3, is EPEVTQTPSHQVTQMGQEVILRCVPISNHLYFYWYRQILGQKVEFLVSFYNNEISEKSEIFDDQFSVERPDGSNFTLKIRSTKLEDSAMYFCASFGQVTSTDTQYFGPGTRLTVL.

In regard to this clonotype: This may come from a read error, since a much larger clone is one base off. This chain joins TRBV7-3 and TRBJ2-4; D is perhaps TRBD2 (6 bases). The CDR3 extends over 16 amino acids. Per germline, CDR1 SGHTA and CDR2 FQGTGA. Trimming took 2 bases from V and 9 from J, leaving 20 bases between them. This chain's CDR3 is CASSLRLAYPYSIQYF. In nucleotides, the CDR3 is TGTGCCAGCAGCTTACGTCTAGCGTACCCTTACAGCATTCAGTACTTC. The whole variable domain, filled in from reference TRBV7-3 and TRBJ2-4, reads GAGVSQTPSNKVTEKGKYVELRCDPISGHTALYWYRQSLGQGPEFLIYFQGTGAADDSGLPNDRFFAVRPEGSVSTLKIQRTERGDSAVYLCASSLRLAYPYSIQYFGAGTRLSVL.

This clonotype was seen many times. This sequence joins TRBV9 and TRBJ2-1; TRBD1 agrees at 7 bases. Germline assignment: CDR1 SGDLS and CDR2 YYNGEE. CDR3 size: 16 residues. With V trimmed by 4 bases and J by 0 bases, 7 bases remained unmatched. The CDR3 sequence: CASSPPSGGSYNEQFF. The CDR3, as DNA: TGTGCCAGCAGCCCACCCTCAGGGGGCTCCTACAATGAGCAGTTCTTC.

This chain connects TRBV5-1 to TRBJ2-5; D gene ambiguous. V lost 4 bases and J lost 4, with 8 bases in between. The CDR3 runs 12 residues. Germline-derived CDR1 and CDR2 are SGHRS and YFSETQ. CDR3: CASSRAGETQYF. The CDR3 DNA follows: TGCGCCAGCAGCAGGGCCGGAGAGACCCAGTACTTC.